A selection of T cell receptor beta chains follows, all from one sample in a study of T cell repertoires in cytomegalovirus infection. TCRdb analysed the reads with MiXCR anew, one entry per CDR3 protein. Of 180,000 or so distinct CDR3 sequences in the sample, roughly 15% are singletons; the top ten hold approximately 26%. The sample was CD8+ T cells from PBMCs. These receptors all come from a human donor in good health (CMV status not recorded). Some clones in this sample may be carry-over from other donors' samples. The CDR3 runs from the conserved cysteine through the conserved F or W. Each record gives: D gene, clone size, J gene, V gene, CDR3 protein, CDR3 DNA. The D gene is left open where the match is weak. Clone size is not always given. Where it is, it says once, few, many or a class for expanded clones.

TRBD2,NA,TRBJ2-5,TRBV20-1,CSARDLLFGGAEETQYF,TGCAGTGCTAGAGATCTCTTGTTCGGGGGGGCAGAAGAGACCCAGTACTTC
TRBD2,few,TRBJ2-7,TRBV29-1,CSVEDGERGAYEQYF,TGCAGCGTTGAAGATGGCGAGCGGGGCGCCTACGAGCAGTACTTC
NA,few,TRBJ2-7,TRBV5-6,CASSLSPGNHEQYF,TGTGCCAGCAGCTTGTCGCCAGGGAACCACGAGCAGTACTTC
TRBD2,NA,TRBJ2-1,TRBV7-9,CASSAGGGRYSYNEQFF,TGTGCCAGCAGCGCCGGCGGGGGGCGGTACTCCTACAATGAGCAGTTCTTC
NA,NA,TRBJ2-2,TRBV7-8,CASSPPNRDPTGELFF,TGTGCCAGCAGCCCCCCAAACAGGGATCCGACCGGGGAGCTGTTTTTT
TRBD1,few,TRBJ1-1,TRBV7-8,CASSPQGATNTEAFF,TGTGCCAGCAGCCCACAGGGGGCAACGAACACTGAAGCTTTCTTT
NA,NA,TRBJ1-5,TRBV12-3/TRBV12-4,CASTEGGSYQPQHF,TGTGCCAGCACCGAGGGGGGCAGTTATCAGCCCCAGCATTTT
NA,few,TRBJ2-5,TRBV28,CASSFEGEKYF,TGTGCCAGCAGTTTTGAGGGGGAAAAGTACTTC
TRBD2,NA,TRBJ2-1,TRBV28,CASKDPGGGGNEQFF,TGTGCCAGCAAAGACCCCGGCGGGGGGGGGAATGAGCAGTTCTTC
TRBD2,NA,TRBJ2-3,TRBV7-9,CASSSTAGPDTQYF,TGTGCCAGCAGCTCTACAGCGGGGCCAGATACGCAGTATTTT
TRBD1,NA,TRBJ2-7,TRBV6-5,CASSSSTGRRSYEQYF,TGTGCCAGCAGTTCCTCGACAGGGAGAAGATCCTACGAGCAGTACTTC
NA,NA,TRBJ2-5,TRBV15,CATSSVTDQETQYF,TGTGCCACCAGCAGTGTGACAGACCAAGAGACCCAGTACTTC
NA,NA,TRBJ2-7,TRBV6-2/TRBV6-3,CASSHPRGGAYEQYF,TGTGCCAGCAGCCACCCGAGGGGGGGGGCTTACGAGCAGTACTTC
NA,NA,TRBJ2-7,TRBV4-3,CASSQDFSGRGSFVDSSYEQYF,TGCGCCAGCAGCCAAGACTTCTCCGGGCGGGGTAGCTTTGTCGATAGCTCCTACGAGCAGTACTTC
NA,NA,TRBJ2-7,TRBV7-9,CASAGTVGDTGIYEQYF,TGTGCCAGCGCTGGGACCGTAGGGGACACGGGAATCTACGAGCAGTACTTC
NA,NA,TRBJ1-4,TRBV7-9,CASSKGWGKEVEKLFF,TGTGCCAGCAGCAAGGGATGGGGGAAGGAGGTTGAAAAACTGTTTTTT
NA,many,TRBJ2-4,TRBV7-8,CASSFPRVRGAKNIQYF,TGTGCCAGCAGCTTTCCTAGGGTCAGGGGAGCCAAAAACATTCAGTACTTC
NA,few,TRBJ2-5,TRBV20-1,CSASGAEKINMETQYF,TGCAGTGCTAGTGGGGCGGAAAAGATAAACATGGAGACCCAGTACTTC
NA,few,TRBJ1-4,TRBV7-9,CASSLPTDEKLFF,TGTGCCAGCAGCTTACCTACCGATGAAAAACTGTTTTTT
NA,NA,TRBJ1-1,TRBV12-3/TRBV12-4,CASGQGFRNTEAFF,TGTGCCAGCGGGCAGGGGTTCAGGAACACTGAAGCTTTCTTT
NA,NA,TRBJ2-1,TRBV7-2,CASTQSGTLGNEQFF,TGTGCCAGCACCCAATCCGGGACATTGGGGAATGAGCAGTTCTTC
NA,few,TRBJ2-2,TRBV7-8,CASSSDGTSNTGELFF,TGTGCCAGCAGCTCAGACGGCACTTCGAACACCGGGGAGCTGTTTTTT
TRBD1,NA,TRBJ2-5,TRBV2,CASWDRGSQETQYF,TGTGCCAGCTGGGACAGGGGGTCCCAAGAGACCCAGTACTTC